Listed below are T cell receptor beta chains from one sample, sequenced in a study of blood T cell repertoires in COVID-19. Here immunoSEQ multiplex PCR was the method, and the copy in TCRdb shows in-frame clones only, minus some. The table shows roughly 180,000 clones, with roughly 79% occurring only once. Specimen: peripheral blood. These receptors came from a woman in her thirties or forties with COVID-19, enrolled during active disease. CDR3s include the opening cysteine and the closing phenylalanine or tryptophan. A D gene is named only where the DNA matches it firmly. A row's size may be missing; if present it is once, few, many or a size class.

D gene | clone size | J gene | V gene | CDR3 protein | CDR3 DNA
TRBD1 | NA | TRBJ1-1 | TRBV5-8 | CASSSRADRGNTEAFF | TGTGCCAGCAGCTCAAGAGCGGACAGGGGGAACACTGAAGCTTTCTTT
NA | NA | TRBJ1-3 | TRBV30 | CAWSDSIRNTIYF | TGTGCCTGGAGTGACAGTATCAGAAACACCATATATTTT
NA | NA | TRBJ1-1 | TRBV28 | CASGGHLNTEAFF | TGTGCCAGCGGGGGACACTTGAACACTGAAGCTTTCTTT
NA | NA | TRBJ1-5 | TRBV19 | CASSIAQGSGSNQPQHF | TGTGCCAGTAGTATTGCGCAGGGGAGTGGCAGCAATCAGCCCCAGCATTTT
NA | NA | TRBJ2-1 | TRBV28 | CASREPAVRNEQFF | TGTGCCAGCAGGGAGCCGGCTGTTCGCAATGAGCAGTTCTTC
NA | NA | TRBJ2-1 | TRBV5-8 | CASRPRQPTDEQFF | TGTGCCAGCAGACCGCGACAGCCCACGGATGAGCAGTTCTTC
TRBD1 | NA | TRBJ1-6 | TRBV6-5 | CASSYSDRGGSPLHF | TGTGCCAGCAGTTACTCGGACAGGGGGGGATCACCCCTCCACTTT
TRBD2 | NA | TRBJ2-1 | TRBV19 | CASSIAAGGRHEQFF | TGTGCCAGTAGTATAGCGGCGGGGGGGCGCCATGAGCAGTTCTTC
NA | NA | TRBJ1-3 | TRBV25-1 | CASSESQGTGGNTIYF | TGTGCCAGCAGTGAATCTCAGGGAACGGGTGGAAACACCATATATTTT
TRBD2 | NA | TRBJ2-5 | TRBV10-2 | CASRTSGRGQETQYF | TGCGCCAGCAGGACTAGCGGGAGGGGGCAAGAGACCCAGTACTTC
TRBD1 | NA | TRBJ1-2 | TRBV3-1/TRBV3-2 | CASSPTRGRTYGYTF | TGTGCCAGCAGCCCGACTAGGGGGCGCACCTATGGCTACACCTTC
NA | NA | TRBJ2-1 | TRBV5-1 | CASSLGAASSYNEQFF | TGCGCCAGCAGCTTGGGTGCGGCCAGCTCCTACAATGAGCAGTTCTTC
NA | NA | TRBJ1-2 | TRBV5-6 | CASSLVRAAYGYTF | TGTGCCAGCAGCTTGGTCAGGGCTGCCTATGGCTACACCTTC
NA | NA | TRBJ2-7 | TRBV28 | CASGLLTYEQYF | TGTGCCAGCGGACTTCTCACCTACGAGCAGTACTTC
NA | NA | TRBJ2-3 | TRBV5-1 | CASSYFLDGEDTQYF | TGCGCCAGCAGTTACTTTTTGGACGGGGAAGATACGCAGTATTTT
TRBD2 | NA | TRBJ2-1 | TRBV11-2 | CASSLGTSGNFEQFF | TGTGCCAGCAGCTTAGGGACTAGCGGGAACTTTGAGCAGTTCTTC
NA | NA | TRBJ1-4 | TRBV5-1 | CASSDTGRDNEKLFF | TGCGCCAGCAGCGATACAGGTCGTGACAATGAAAAACTGTTTTTT
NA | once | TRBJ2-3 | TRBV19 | CASSSLATDTQYF | TGTGCCAGTAGTTCTCTAGCTACAGATACGCAGTATTTT
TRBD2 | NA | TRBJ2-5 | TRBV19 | CATQRTGTSGKMGETQYF | TGTGCCACCCAACGGACCGGGACTAGCGGGAAGATGGGAGAGACCCAGTACTTC
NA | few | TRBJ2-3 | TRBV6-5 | CASSYGAGEDTQYF | TGTGCCAGCAGTTACGGCGCAGGGGAAGATACGCAGTATTTT
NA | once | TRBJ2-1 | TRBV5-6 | CASSGGRGPYNEQFF | TGTGCCAGCAGCGGAGGGCGGGGACCCTACAATGAGCAGTTCTTC
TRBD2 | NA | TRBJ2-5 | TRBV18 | CASSPDSGKETQYF | TGTGCCAGCTCCCCAGATAGCGGGAAAGAGACCCAGTACTTC
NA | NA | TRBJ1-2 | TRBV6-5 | CASSKSASAAYGYTF | TGTGCCAGCAGCAAAAGTGCCTCGGCGGCCTATGGCTACACCTTC
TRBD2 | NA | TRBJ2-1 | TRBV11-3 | CASSASGTTSDNEQFF | TGTGCCAGCAGCGCCTCCGGGACGACTAGCGACAATGAGCAGTTCTTC
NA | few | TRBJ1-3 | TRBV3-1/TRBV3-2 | CASSQGQGNTIYF | TGTGCCAGCAGCCAAGGACAGGGAAACACCATATATTTT
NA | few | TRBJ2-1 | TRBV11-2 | CASSPGVVKDYNEQFF | TGTGCCAGCAGCCCCGGGGTGGTCAAAGACTACAATGAGCAGTTCTTC
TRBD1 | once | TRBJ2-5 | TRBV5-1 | CASSSGQGTTAIQETQYF | TGCGCCAGCAGCTCCGGACAGGGGACCACAGCGATTCAAGAGACCCAGTACTTC
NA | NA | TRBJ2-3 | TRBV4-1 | CASSYQTESTDTQYF | TGCGCCAGCAGCTACCAGACAGAATCCACAGATACGCAGTATTTT
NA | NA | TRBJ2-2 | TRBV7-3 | CASSLDWGGKLFF | TGTGCCAGCAGCTTAGACTGGGGCGGGAAGCTGTTTTTT
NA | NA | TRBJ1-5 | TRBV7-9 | CASSLGGTNQPQHF | TGTGCCAGCAGCTTGGGGGGAACCAATCAGCCCCAGCATTTT
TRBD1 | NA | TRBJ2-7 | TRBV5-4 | CASSGRDRGTYEQYF | TGTGCCAGCAGCGGCCGGGACAGGGGCACCTACGAGCAGTACTTC
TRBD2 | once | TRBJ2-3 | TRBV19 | CASSPGPSGGAGQYF | TGTGCCAGTAGCCCAGGCCCTAGCGGGGGGGCGGGGCAGTATTTT
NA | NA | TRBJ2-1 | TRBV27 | CASRKGGADEQFF | TGTGCCAGCAGGAAGGGGGGGGCGGATGAGCAGTTCTTC
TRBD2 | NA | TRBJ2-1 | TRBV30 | CAWKLAGGGEQFF | TGTGCCTGGAAACTAGCGGGTGGGGGGGAGCAGTTCTTC
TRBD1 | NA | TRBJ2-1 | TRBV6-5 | CASSDWDRRYNEQFF | TGTGCCAGCAGCGACTGGGACAGGAGATACAATGAGCAGTTCTTC
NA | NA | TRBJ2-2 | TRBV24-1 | CATSDLGELFF | TGTGCCACCAGTGATCTCGGGGAGCTGTTTTTT
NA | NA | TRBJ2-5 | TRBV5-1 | CASSFSTGRETQYF | TGCGCCAGCAGCTTTAGCACGGGGAGAGAGACCCAGTACTTC
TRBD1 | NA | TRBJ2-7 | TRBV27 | CASGLPGQDSYEQYF | TGTGCCAGCGGCCTTCCGGGACAGGATTCCTACGAGCAGTACTTC
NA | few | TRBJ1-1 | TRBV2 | CASSEARGTEAFF | TGTGCCAGCAGTGAAGCCCGGGGAACTGAAGCTTTCTTT
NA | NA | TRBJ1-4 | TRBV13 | CASSSSGASNEKLFF | TGTGCCAGCAGCAGCAGCGGAGCTTCTAATGAAAAACTGTTTTTT
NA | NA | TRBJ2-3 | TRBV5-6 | CASSLFTGRGATDTQYF | TGTGCCAGCAGCTTGTTCACAGGCCGGGGGGCTACAGATACGCAGTATTTT
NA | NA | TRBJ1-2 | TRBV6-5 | CASSYTGRDGYTF | TGTGCCAGCAGTTACACAGGACGGGATGGCTACACCTTC
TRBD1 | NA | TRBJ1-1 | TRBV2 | CASSSQGPTEAFF | TGTGCCAGCAGTTCACAGGGGCCCACTGAAGCTTTCTTT
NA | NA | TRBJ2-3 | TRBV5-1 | CASSLYTDTQYF | TGCGCCAGCAGCTTATACACAGATACGCAGTATTTT
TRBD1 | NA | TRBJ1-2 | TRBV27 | CASRTGDRGPGYTF | TGTGCCAGCAGGACAGGGGACAGGGGGCCGGGCTACACCTTC
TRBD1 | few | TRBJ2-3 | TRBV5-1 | CASTDRLGEDTQYF | TGCGCCAGCACGGACAGGCTCGGGGAAGATACGCAGTATTTT
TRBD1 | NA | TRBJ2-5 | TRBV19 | CASSPSETGMVETQYF | TGTGCCAGTAGCCCCTCGGAGACAGGGATGGTGGAGACCCAGTACTTC
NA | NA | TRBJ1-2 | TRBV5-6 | CASRPRGSSRGGYTF | TGTGCCAGCAGGCCGCGGGGGTCGAGCCGAGGAGGCTACACCTTC
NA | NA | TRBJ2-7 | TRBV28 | CASNPGSRSYEQYF | TGTGCCAGCAACCCGGGGTCCCGCTCCTACGAGCAGTACTTC
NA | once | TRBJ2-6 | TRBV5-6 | CASSWGPSGANVLTF | TGTGCCAGCAGCTGGGGCCCCTCTGGGGCCAACGTCCTGACTTTC
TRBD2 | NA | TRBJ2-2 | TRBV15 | CATSRGPTSGSSAGELFF | TGTGCCACCAGCAGAGGTCCGACTAGCGGGAGTTCAGCCGGGGAGCTGTTTTTT
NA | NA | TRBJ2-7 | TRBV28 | CASSYAGPRTYEQYF | TGTGCCAGCAGTTACGCAGGGCCCCGAACCTACGAGCAGTACTTC